The T cell receptor (beta chain) under discussion was sequenced for a study of blood T cells in healthy people across ages. The CDR3 sequence is 12 residues long. Germline V CDR1 and CDR2: DFQATT, SNEGSKA (reference sequence). With a J-beta primer mix and a sample-barcoded 5' primer, a second PCR ran roughly 6 to 12 cycles. Using its own MiXCR run on the 5' RACE reads, TCRdb lists one record per CDR3 protein. The sample holds 1,500,000 or so distinct CDR3 sequences, roughly 43% seen once. Remarks on this clonotype: The junction does not match germline at one end; this may be a read error.

The sequence was obtained from a woman between 18 and 29 years old in good health. V gene TRBV20-1 combines with J gene TRBJ2-7; tentatively, D is TRBD1 (6 bases). The sample consisted of blood. CDR3 nucleotides: TGCAGTGCTAGACAGGGGCGGTACGAGCGGTACTTC. The encoded protein is CSARQGRYERYF.